Listed below are T cell receptor beta chains from one sample, sequenced in a study of STAT3 mutations in large granular lymphocyte leukemia. Sequencing used immunoSEQ multiplex PCR; TCRdb keeps in-frame clones, though not all of them. The sample has about 10,000 clones; roughly 55% are singletons. The sequenced sample was peripheral blood mononuclear cells. Receptors originate from a boy aged 5-17 years with T-cell large granular lymphocyte leukemia. Some clones in this sample may be carry-over from other donors' samples. CDR3s include the opening cysteine and the closing phenylalanine or tryptophan. D genes are given only for firm matches. The listing skips clone size in some rows; elsewhere it reads once, few, many or a size class.

v_call,d_call,clone_size,j_call,cdr3_aa,cdr3_nt
TRBV5-4,TRBD2,.,TRBJ2-1,CASSPTSPISSYNEQFF,TGTGCCAGCAGCCCGACTAGCCCAATCTCCTCCTACAATGAGCAGTTCTTC
TRBV18,.,.,TRBJ2-7,CASSPRTASSYEQYF,TGTGCCAGCTCACCTCGGACAGCGAGCTCCTACGAGCAGTACTTC
TRBV7-9,.,.,TRBJ2-7,CASSFAGITYEQYF,TGTGCCAGCAGCTTTGCAGGGATAACCTACGAGCAGTACTTC
TRBV25-1,.,.,TRBJ2-3,CASSAMGGDTQYF,TGTGCCAGCAGTGCCATGGGGGGAGATACGCAGTATTTT
TRBV29-1,.,.,TRBJ2-7,CSVGTPGEQYF,TGCAGCGTTGGGACCCCCGGCGAGCAGTACTTC
TRBV2,.,.,TRBJ2-7,CASCWPGGGFEQYF,TGTGCCAGCTGTTGGCCAGGAGGAGGTTTCGAGCAGTACTTC
TRBV29-1,TRBD2,.,TRBJ2-1,CSGVLAETLGRLFF,TGCAGCGGTGTCCTAGCGGAGACGCTTGGACGTCTGTTCTTC
TRBV7-9,.,.,TRBJ2-5,CASSESRWYGEETQYF,TGTGCCAGCAGCGAAAGCCGGTGGTACGGTGAAGAGACCCAGTACTTC
TRBV5-1,.,few,TRBJ1-1,CASSTTGLNTEAFF,TGCGCCAGCAGCACCACAGGGCTCAACACTGAAGCTTTCTTT
TRBV7-9,.,.,TRBJ2-4,CASSPVPPQENIQYF,TGTGCCAGCAGCCCAGTTCCTCCTCAAGAAAACATTCAGTACTTC
TRBV10-2,.,few,TRBJ1-2,CASGSDSGGYTF,TGCGCCAGCGGGTCGGACAGCGGGGGCTACACCTTC
TRBV5-4,.,few,TRBJ2-3,CASRRREDRSTDTQYF,TGTGCCAGCAGGAGGAGGGAAGACCGTAGCACAGATACGCAGTATTTT
TRBV30,.,once,TRBJ1-5,CAWRQGSGQPQHF,TGTGCCTGGAGACAGGGTTCAGGGCAGCCCCAGCATTTT
TRBV12-5,TRBD1,.,TRBJ2-3,CASGLTGAPFIDYF,TGTGCTAGTGGCCTTACAGGGGCGCCCTTCATCGACTATTTT
TRBV18,TRBD1,.,TRBJ1-1,CASSSGQDTEAFF,TGTGCCAGCTCATCAGGACAGGACACTGAAGCTTTCTTT
TRBV5-6,.,once,TRBJ2-7,CASSLDTGTGEQYF,TGTGCCAGCAGCTTGGATACAGGTACAGGCGAGCAGTACTTC
TRBV18,.,.,TRBJ1-1,CASSPQRQNTEAFF,TGTGCCAGCTCACCCCAACGACAGAACACTGAAGCTTTCTTT
TRBV28,.,.,TRBJ1-2,CASSLGGYGYTF,TGTGCCAGCAGTTTAGGTGGTTATGGCTACACCTTC
TRBV18,TRBD1,.,TRBJ1-2,CASSPDRADGYTF,TGTGCCAGCTCACCCGACAGGGCGGATGGCTACACCTTC
TRBV25-1,.,.,TRBJ1-6,CASSDRRRGYNSPLHF,TGTGCCAGCAGTGACAGGCGCCGGGGCTATAATTCACCCCTCCACTTT
TRBV29-1,TRBD1,few,TRBJ2-7,CSVDRGHEQYF,TGCAGCGTTGACAGGGGGCACGAGCAGTACTTC
TRBV29-1,TRBD2,.,TRBJ2-7,CSVAPGLSSYEQYF,TGCAGCGTTGCCCCGGGACTATCCTCCTACGAGCAGTACTTC
TRBV27,TRBD2,.,TRBJ2-7,CASSAGGPNSEQYF,TGTGCCAGCTCGGCGGGAGGGCCTAATTCCGAGCAGTACTTC
TRBV19,.,.,TRBJ1-5,CASSIAGSNQPQHF,TGTGCCAGTAGTATTGCAGGAAGCAATCAGCCCCAGCATTTT
TRBV7-9,.,few,TRBJ2-1,CASSDPGGKDEQFF,TGTGCCAGCAGCGACCCAGGGGGGAAGGATGAGCAGTTCTTC
TRBV5-1,.,.,TRBJ2-5,CASSLGSGIHQETQYF,TGCGCCAGCAGCTTGGGATCGGGGATCCACCAAGAGACCCAGTACTTC
TRBV7-9,TRBD2,.,TRBJ2-3,CASSPSVGAGFTDTQYF,TGTGCCAGCAGCCCGTCCGTAGGAGCGGGGTTCACAGATACGCAGTATTTT
TRBV7-9,.,.,TRBJ2-7,CASSPSYEQYF,TGTGCCAGCAGCCCATCCTACGAGCAGTACTTC
TRBV5-6,TRBD1,.,TRBJ1-1,CASSLPDRGEAFF,TGTGCCAGCAGCTTGCCCGACAGGGGTGAAGCTTTCTTT
TRBV18,TRBD1,few,TRBJ1-2,CASSPPVFSDRVLVDSRYGYTF,TGTGCCAGCTCACCACCGGTCTTCTCGGACAGGGTATTGGTGGATAGCCGCTATGGCTACACCTTC
TRBV29-1,.,.,TRBJ2-7,CSVELSGPYEQYF,TGCAGCGTTGAGTTATCAGGCCCCTACGAGCAGTACTTC
TRBV5-1,TRBD1,once,TRBJ1-6,CASSGTGGDYNSPLHF,TGCGCCAGCAGCGGGACAGGGGGCGACTATAATTCACCCCTCCACTTT
TRBV5-1,TRBD1,.,TRBJ1-1,CASSLGQGLMNTEAFF,TGCGCCAGCAGCTTGGGACAGGGGCTGATGAACACTGAAGCTTTCTTT
TRBV5-1,TRBD1,few,TRBJ2-7,CASSFTGGNAYEQYF,TGCGCCAGCAGCTTTACAGGGGGGAACGCCTACGAGCAGTACTTC
TRBV29-1,TRBD1,.,TRBJ2-7,CSVDRDGGGQYF,TGCAGCGTAGACAGGGACGGTGGCGGGCAGTACTTC
TRBV10-2,.,.,TRBJ1-2,CASSESENYGYTF,TGCGCCAGCAGTGAATCAGAAAACTATGGCTACACCTTC
TRBV7-9,.,few,TRBJ2-1,CASTGPVEQFF,TGTGCAAGCACAGGGCCGGTTGAGCAGTTCTTC
TRBV30,TRBD2,.,TRBJ2-1,CAWSGGGLGNEQFF,TGTGCCTGGAGTGGCGGGGGGCTCGGCAATGAGCAGTTCTTC
TRBV5-1,.,.,TRBJ2-5,CASSGTPQETQYF,TGCGCCTCCTCCGGGACACCTCAAGAGACCCAGTACTTC
TRBV30,.,.,TRBJ2-7,CAWSGESYEQYF,TGTGCCTGGAGCGGGGAGTCCTACGAGCAGTACTTC
TRBV7-2,.,.,TRBJ2-3,CASSLRGGTQYF,TGTGCCAGCAGCTTACGAGGGGGTACGCAGTATTTT
TRBV2,.,.,TRBJ2-7,CASSEPFSYEQYF,TGTGCCAGCAGTGAACCGTTCTCCTACGAGCAGTACTTC
TRBV5-1,.,.,TRBJ2-3,CASSQGETDTQYF,TGCGCCAGCAGCCAGGGAGAGACAGATACGCAGTATTTT
TRBV5-1,TRBD2,.,TRBJ2-5,CASSLGTSGLQETQYF,TGCGCCAGCAGCTTGGGGACTAGCGGCCTCCAAGAGACCCAGTACTTC
TRBV5-6,.,.,TRBJ1-1,CASSPDRWNTEAFF,TGTGCCAGCAGTCCCGACAGGTGGAACACTGAAGCTTTCTTT
TRBV5-6,.,few,TRBJ1-6,CASSLVGMVSPLHF,TGTGCCAGCAGCTTGGTTGGAATGGTTTCACCCCTCCACTTT
TRBV6-6,.,.,TRBJ1-5,CASSPTGGQPQHF,TGTGCCAGCAGCCCCACGGGGGGACAGCCCCAGCATTTT
TRBV30,.,.,TRBJ1-1,CAWSVDQNTEAFF,TGTGCCTGGAGTGTCGACCAGAACACTGAAGCTTTCTTT
TRBV18,.,.,TRBJ2-5,CASSPQEPGSKETQYF,TGTGCCAGCTCACCCCAGGAGCCAGGGTCTAAAGAGACCCAGTACTTC
TRBV5-8,.,once,TRBJ1-6,CASSLREGVISPLHF,TGTGCCAGCAGCTTGCGGGAGGGGGTAATTTCACCCCTCCACTTT
TRBV6-1,.,once,TRBJ2-7,CASSESGHPGKQYF,TGTGCCAGCAGTGAATCGGGCCACCCTGGGAAGCAGTACTTC
TRBV5-4,TRBD1,once,TRBJ1-1,CASSPGDSLPSAEAFF,TGTGCCAGCAGCCCGGGGGACAGCCTGCCCAGCGCTGAAGCTTTCTTT
TRBV7-9,.,few,TRBJ1-6,CASSSGQSYSYNSPLHF,TGTGCCAGCAGCTCTGGACAGTCATACTCCTATAATTCACCCCTCCACTTT
TRBV30,TRBD1,.,TRBJ1-6,CAWSPQGQDNSPLHF,TGTGCCTGGAGTCCCCAGGGACAGGATAATTCACCCCTCCACTTT
TRBV18,TRBD1,.,TRBJ2-7,CASSQQGSSYEQYF,TGTGCCAGCTCACAACAGGGGAGCTCCTACGAGCAGTACTTC
TRBV12-5,.,.,TRBJ2-1,CASGLGSTRNEQFF,TGTGCTAGTGGTTTGGGCTCGACTAGGAATGAGCAGTTCTTC
TRBV18,.,.,TRBJ1-5,CASSPGPPNGNQPQHF,TGTGCCAGCTCACCGGGACCCCCAAATGGTAATCAGCCCCAGCATTTT
TRBV5-1,.,.,TRBJ1-4,CASSLQGVGEKLFF,TGCGCCAGCAGTTTACAGGGCGTGGGGGAAAAACTGTTTTTT
TRBV5-1,.,.,TRBJ2-3,CASSLGGARTDTQYF,TGCGCCAGCAGCTTAGGCGGGGCCCGCACAGATACGCAGTATTTT